The clone carrying this T cell receptor (beta chain) was observed once. The germline V gene encodes CDR1 MNHEY and CDR2 SVGAGI. Trimming left V 7 bases short and J 0 bases short, with 10 bases between. The CDR3 has 14 amino acids. This specimen belongs to a study of blood T cell repertoires in COVID-19. Study context: Both acute and convalescent COVID-19 samples were obtained from the United States, Italy and Spain. Sample material is recorded as cDNA or gDNA derived from T cells, B-cell-depleted T cells, or PBMCs.

Per the original methods: Amplification with reference gene primers provided the estimates of nucleated cell counts. Data came from immunoSEQ multiplex PCR; TCRdb stores just in-frame clones and leaves some out. Clone size and V and J calls were adopted from that table, with D and trimming inferred from the DNA. The repertoire consists of hundreds of thousands of clones, with 80% to 90% occurring once and the leading ten covering 2% to 3%. Sequencing used peripheral blood. V gene TRBV6-5 combines with J gene TRBJ2-1, with D uncertain. The sequence was collected from a middle-aged woman with active or convalescent COVID-19. CDR3 region: CASNPDFSYNEQFF. CDR3 coding DNA: TGTGCCAGCAACCCAGACTTCTCCTACAATGAGCAGTTCTTC.